This T cell receptor beta chain was profiled in a study of blood T cell repertoires in COVID-19. About the study: Acute and convalescent COVID-19 specimens originated in the United States, Italy and Spain. The analysed material was cDNA or gDNA that came from T cells, B-cell-depleted T cells, or PBMCs.

Authors' analysis steps: Scientists estimated how many nucleated cells there were by amplifying reference gene primers. Assay: immunoSEQ multiplex PCR; the TCRdb copy retains only in-frame clones and omits some. Clone size and V and J calls were adopted from that table, with D and trimming inferred from the DNA. The sample consists of tens of thousands of clones, around 87% of them appearing once. The CDR3 is 13 amino acids. Per germline, CDR1 GTSNPN and CDR2 SVGIG (reference sequence). Trimming shortened V by 0 bases and J by 3 bases, and 9 bases separated the two germline ends. Sequenced: peripheral blood. This receptor was taken from a human donor in a cohort sampled during active COVID-19. The chain couples TRBV30 to TRBJ2-7; D might be TRBD2 (6 bases). CDR3 amino acids: CAWSVGGVYEQYF. Written as DNA, the CDR3 is TGTGCCTGGAGTGTAGGCGGGGTCTACGAGCAGTACTTC. Supplemented by reference TRBV30 and TRBJ2-7, the full variable domain reads SQTIHQWPATLVQPVGSPLSLECTVEGTSNPNLYWYRQAAGRGLQLLFYSVGIGQISSEVPQNLSASRPQDRQFILSSKKLLLSDSGFYLCAWSVGGVYEQYFGPGTRLTVT.